These 27 T cell receptor beta chains share one sample of origin, sequenced in a study of T cell changes during pregnancy in multiple sclerosis (dated by TCRdb to between 2019 and 2020). Library creation used the immunoSEQ multiplex PCR assay. The table comes from immuneACCESS by way of TCRdb, which keeps in-frame sequences with V and J called. Part of the clones is missing from these tables; in studies checked, under half for an unresolved V gene and the rest for unknown reasons. The sample contains roughly 79,000 clones, about 93% of them found a single time. Around 0.45% of the sample goes to the ten largest clones. The sample here was CD4+ T cells from peripheral blood mononuclear cells, taken before pregnancy. Every receptor here comes from a female donor with multiple sclerosis, enrolled in a pregnancy study.

This chain joins TRBV4-2 and TRBJ2-5; D is perhaps TRBD1 (7 bases). CDR3 length equals 15 residues. Per germline, CDR1 LGHNA and CDR2 YNFKEQ. Trimming pared 7 bases from V and 3 bases from J, leaving 18 bases between. The chain's CDR3 is CASNTGGRGEETQYF. In DNA, the CDR3 is TGTGCCAGCAACACGGGCGGCAGGGGGGAAGAGACCCAGTACTTC.

This chain links TRBV19 with TRBJ2-2; D is uncertain. Germline V gene data show CDR1 as LNHDA and CDR2 as SQIVND (reference sequence). V was clipped by 6 bases and J by 2 bases, with 10 bases between them. The CDR3 runs 14 residues. The CDR3 nucleotides are TGTGCCAGTAGGGAGTGGCAAAACACCGGGGAGCTGTTTTTT. The encoded protein is CASREWQNTGELFF.

The table lists this clone with a count of one. The V call is TRBV5-1, the J call TRBJ1-1; D gene ambiguous. CDR3 size: 14 residues. CDR1 SGHRS and CDR2 YFSETQ come from the germline V gene. The V end lost 0 bases, the J end lost 1 base, and 7 bases lay between the germline ends. The CDR3 DNA reads as TGCGCCAGCAGCTTGGGGCAGGCGAACACTGAAGCTTTCTTT. Protein sequence: CASSLGQANTEAFF.

The chain combines TRBV7-9 with TRBJ2-5; D remains ambiguous. Germline V gene data show CDR1 as SEHNR and CDR2 as FQNEAQ (reference sequence). Trimming took 1 base from V and 0 from J, leaving 6 bases between them. The CDR3 covers 14 residues. The CDR3 sequence: CASSLEQYQETQYF. In DNA, the CDR3 is TGTGCCAGCAGCTTAGAACAGTACCAAGAGACCCAGTACTTC.

The chain links TRBV27 to TRBJ2-7, with TRBD1 matching 8 bases. CDR3 length: 17 amino acids. Trimming at V came to 4 bases and at J to 4 bases, leaving 15 bases not matched to a gene. CDR1 is MNHEY, CDR2 SMNVEV, per germline (reference sequence). The CDR3 protein is CASSWGSGGGRWYEQYF. The CDR3 DNA reads TGTGCCAGCAGTTGGGGATCAGGGGGCGGAAGGTGGTACGAGCAGTACTTC.

V and J are TRBV7-2 and TRBJ2-6; TRBD1 matches 10 bases. The V gene end was trimmed by 2 bases and the J gene end by 0 bases; junction bases not matched to a gene: 1. This CDR3 has 17 residues. Germline V gene sequence: CDR1 SGHTA, CDR2 FQGNSA. CDR3 region: CASSLWTGGSGANVLTF. The CDR3 DNA is TGTGCCAGCAGCTTATGGACAGGGGGCTCTGGGGCCAACGTCCTGACTTTC.

The chain combines TRBV28 with TRBJ1-2; 8 bases are a match to TRBD1. Germline V gives CDR1 MDHEN, CDR2 SYDVKM. This CDR3 has 13 residues. V shed 3 bases and J 7 bases; nucleotides not matched to a gene: 4. The CDR3 loop reads CASSFQGAVGYTF. The CDR3 DNA follows: TGTGCCAGCAGTTTTCAGGGGGCGGTTGGCTACACCTTC.

This clone was seen more than once but under ten times. The V gene is TRBV5-1, the J gene TRBJ2-2; 13 nucleotides match TRBD2. CDR1 SGHRS and CDR2 YFSETQ come from the germline V gene. This CDR3 comprises 20 residues. J was trimmed by 4 bases and V by 3 bases; bases with no gene match: 15. DNA of the CDR3: TGCGCCAGCAGCTCCCCCCCAAGGACTAGCGGGAGTTCTCGCACCGGGGAGCTGTTTTTT. Translating gives CASSSPPRTSGSSRTGELFF.

The chain uses TRBV7-9 and TRBJ2-1; D is unclear. The CDR3 has 12 residues. CDR1 is SEHNR and CDR2 is FQNEAQ in the germline V gene (reference sequence). V dropped 5 bases and J dropped 9 bases, with 11 bases sitting between them. The CDR3 nucleotides read TGTGCCAGCAGCGTCCTTAGTTCTGAGCAGTTCTTC. It codes for CASSVLSSEQFF.

The chain carries TRBV18 and TRBJ1-6; possible D gene TRBD1, 6 bases. CDR3 length: 17 amino acids. Deletions cut 1 base from V and 8 bases from J, with 18 bases between. The germline gives CDR1 KGHSH, CDR2 LQKENI. The CDR3 is CASSPLSRGMIDSPLHF. The CDR3 DNA follows: TGTGCCAGCTCACCACTCTCTAGGGGGATGATAGATTCACCCCTCCACTTT. Based on the CDR3 plus reference TRBV18 and TRBJ1-6, the full variable domain is NAGVMQNPRHLVRRRGQEARLRCSPMKGHSHVYWYRQLPEEGLKFMVYLQKENIIDESGMPKERFSAEFPKEGPSILRIQQVVRGDSAAYFCASSPLSRGMIDSPLHFGNGTRLTVT.

This clone was detected only once. V gene TRBV6-1 combines with J gene TRBJ2-7; 10 bases fit TRBD1. The CDR3 totals 17 residues. V was clipped by 2 bases and J by 5 bases; unmatched bases: 12. Germline CDR1 and CDR2: MNHNS and SASEGT. CDR3 nucleotide sequence: TGTGCCAGCAGTGAACCAAAACCGGGACAGGGGACTAACGAGCAGTACTTC. This encodes CASSEPKPGQGTNEQYF.

This clone was picked up a small number of times. The chain couples TRBV4-1 to TRBJ2-7; perhaps TRBD2 as D (5 bases). CDR3 size: 12 residues. The V end lost 3 bases, the J end lost 6 bases, and 9 bases lay between the germline ends. The germline gives CDR1 MGHRA, CDR2 YSYEKL. The CDR3 loop is CASSHIRGEQYF. In nucleotides, the CDR3 is TGCGCCAGCAGCCATATCCGGGGCGAGCAGTACTTC.

J is TRBJ2-3 and V is TRBV11-2; no reliable D call. V dropped 5 bases and J dropped 0 bases, with 15 bases sitting between them. Germline V gives CDR1 SGHAT, CDR2 FQNNGV. The CDR3 runs to 16 residues. The DNA of the CDR3 is TGTGCCAGCAGCCTCATTTCGGGTGGAAGCACAGATACGCAGTATTTT. This sequence encodes CASSLISGGSTDTQYF.

The J gene is TRBJ2-5, the V gene TRBV4-1, with TRBD2 matching over 8 bases. Germline V CDR1 and CDR2: MGHRA, YSYEKL. The CDR3 is made up of 16 amino acids. V was clipped by 0 bases and J by 1 base; unmatched bases: 4. CDR3 DNA sequence: TGCGCCAGCAGCCAAGATTTGCGGGGGGTCCAAGAGACCCAGTACTTC. This sequence encodes CASSQDLRGVQETQYF.

V gene TRBV9 combines with J gene TRBJ1-5; D unclear. CDR1 and CDR2 from the germline V gene are SGDLS and YYNGEE. The CDR3 is 15 amino acids. V was clipped by 5 bases and J by 0 bases, with 12 bases between them. The chain's CDR3 is CASSREARSNQPQHF. CDR3 nucleotides: TGTGCCAGCAGTAGGGAGGCACGTAGCAATCAGCCCCAGCATTTT.

The V call is TRBV5-1, the J call TRBJ1-6; D not resolved. The germline CDR1 and CDR2 sequences are SGHRS and YFSETQ. V was shortened by 1 base and J by 0 bases, with 5 bases between the two germline ends. The CDR3 length is 15 residues. The chain's CDR3 is CASSLINSYNSPLHF. In DNA form, the CDR3 reads TGCGCCAGCAGCTTGATAAACTCCTATAATTCACCCCTCCACTTT.

CDR3 nucleotide sequence: TGTGCCAGCAGTTTTGAGGGGAGGGCGGGCTACACCTTC. It encodes CASSFEGRAGYTF. This chain joins TRBV27 and TRBJ1-2; a possible D gene is TRBD1 (5 bases). The germline V gene encodes CDR1 MNHEY and CDR2 SMNVEV (reference sequence). V dropped 3 bases and J dropped 8 bases, with 13 bases sitting between them. This CDR3 contains 13 residues.

The V gene is TRBV2, the J gene TRBJ2-2; 8 nucleotides match TRBD2. V gave up 8 bases and J gave up 5 bases; unmatched junction bases: 7. CDR1 and CDR2 from the germline V gene are SNHLY and FYNNEI. The CDR3 contains 14 residues. The CDR3: CASEGTSQTGELFF. The CDR3 DNA reads TGTGCCAGCGAAGGGACTAGTCAAACCGGGGAGCTGTTTTTT.

V usage is TRBV6-5 and J usage is TRBJ2-2, with 8 bases aligning to TRBD1. The CDR3 totals 15 residues. Germline CDR1 and CDR2: MNHEY and SVGAGI. The trim removed 6 bases at V and 0 bases at J, leaving 3 bases unmatched. CDR3 in amino acids: CASRTDRANTGELFF. The CDR3 DNA follows: TGTGCCAGCAGAACGGACAGGGCGAACACCGGGGAGCTGTTTTTT.

The V gene is TRBV5-1, the J gene TRBJ2-2; TRBD1 aligns across 7 bases. J was trimmed by 2 bases and V by 4 bases; bases with no gene match: 8. Germline-derived CDR1 and CDR2 are SGHRS and YFSETQ. The CDR3 extends over 16 amino acids. The CDR3 sequence is CASSPTGEPNTGELFF. The CDR3 DNA reads TGCGCCAGCAGCCCAACAGGGGAGCCTAACACCGGGGAGCTGTTTTTT.

V gene TRBV6-1 combines with J gene TRBJ1-1; D is ambiguous. This CDR3 has 13 amino acids. Germline CDR1 is MNHNS and CDR2 is SASEGT. Trimming removed 6 bases from V and 1 base from J, with 9 bases in between. CDR3 protein: CASRLQGNTEAFF. As DNA, the CDR3 is TGTGCCAGCAGACTACAAGGGAACACTGAAGCTTTCTTT.

The CDR3, as DNA: TGTGCCAGCAGCCCCAGTGGCAGGGTGACGGGTGAGCAGTTCTTC. Protein: CASSPSGRVTGEQFF. This chain uses TRBV7-9 with TRBJ2-1; possibly TRBD1 for D (5 bases). Looked up from germline, CDR1 is SEHNR and CDR2 is FQNEAQ (reference sequence). V shed 5 bases and J shed 9 bases, with 20 bases lying between them. This CDR3 comprises 15 residues.

The V call is TRBV5-4, the J call TRBJ1-1; tentatively, D is TRBD1 (5 bases). The V end was cut by 1 base, the J end by 5 bases, with 15 bases between. Germline loops: CDR1 SGHNT, CDR2 YYREEE (reference sequence). The CDR3 is made up of 15 amino acids. In nucleotides, the CDR3 is TGTGCCAGCAGCTTGATCAGGGAACACCATACTGAAGCTTTCTTT. Translation: CASSLIREHHTEAFF. Full variable domain (rest looked up from reference TRBV5-4 and TRBJ1-1): ETGVTQSPTHLIKTRGQQVTLRCSSQSGHNTVSWYQQALGQGPQFIFQYYREEENGRGNFPPRFSGLQFPNYSSELNVNALELDDSALYLCASSLIREHHTEAFFGQGTRLTVV.

The V gene is TRBV27, the J gene TRBJ1-2; the match to TRBD1 covers 10 bases. V dropped 5 bases and J dropped 7; count of bases not matched to a gene: 7. Per the germline V gene, CDR1 is MNHEY and CDR2 is SMNVEV (reference sequence). The CDR3 spans 14 residues. CDR3 nucleotide sequence: TGTGCCAGCAGTAGGGGACAGGGGTCGGGTGGCTACACCTTC. It yields the protein CASSRGQGSGGYTF.

The chain carries TRBV11-3 and TRBJ2-2; D remains ambiguous. This CDR3 comprises 14 residues. Trimming left V 5 bases short and J 0 bases short, with 7 bases between. Germline assignment: CDR1 SGHNT and CDR2 YENEEA. The CDR3 DNA reads as TGTGCCAGCAGCCTGGCAGCGAACACCGGGGAGCTGTTTTTT. Its translation: CASSLAANTGELFF.

The chain carries TRBV7-6 and TRBJ2-5; 8 bases align to TRBD2. The J segment lost 2 bases and the V segment lost 4 bases, leaving 3 bases of the junction unmatched. This CDR3 contains 14 residues. CDR1 and CDR2 from the germline V gene are SGHVS and FNYEAQ. CDR3 DNA: TGTGCCAGCAGCTCGGTAGCGGGACAAGAGACCCAGTACTTC. This translates into CASSSVAGQETQYF.

The chain has TRBV25-1 and TRBJ1-1, with a tentative D call TRBD1 (5 bases). CDR3 size: 13 residues. V was cut by 2 bases and J by 10 bases, with 14 bases left in between. CDR1 MGHDK and CDR2 SYGVNS come from the germline V gene. CDR3 sequence reads: CASSERWGVGAFF. Here the CDR3 DNA reads TGTGCCAGCAGTGAACGTTGGGGCGTCGGAGCTTTCTTT.